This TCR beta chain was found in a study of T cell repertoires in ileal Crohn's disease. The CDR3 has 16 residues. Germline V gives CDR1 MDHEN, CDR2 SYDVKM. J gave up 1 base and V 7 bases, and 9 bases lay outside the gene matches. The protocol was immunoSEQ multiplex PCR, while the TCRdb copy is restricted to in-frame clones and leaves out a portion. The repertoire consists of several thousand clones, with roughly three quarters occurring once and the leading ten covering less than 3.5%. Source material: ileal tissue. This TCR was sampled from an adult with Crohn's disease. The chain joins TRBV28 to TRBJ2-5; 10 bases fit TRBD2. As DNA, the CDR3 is TGTGCCAGCATCCCCAGCGGGAGGGCCCGCCAAGAGACCCAGTACTTC. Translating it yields CASIPSGRARQETQYF.